A selection of T cell receptor beta chains follows, all from one sample in a study of blood T cell repertoires in COVID-19. Profiled with immunoSEQ multiplex PCR; TCRdb holds only in-frame clones, not every one. The top ten clones hold just over 1% of a sample with almost 350,000 clones, about 88% of them seen once. Specimen: PBMCs or T cells enriched from blood (not recorded which). The receptors here all came from a woman in her 30s who had been exposed to COVID-19. Both conserved end residues are part of each CDR3. A D gene is named only where the DNA matches it firmly. Rows give clone size only sometimes, using once, few, many, or a class for an expanded clone.

V gene	clone size	D gene	J gene	CDR3 DNA	CDR3 protein
TRBV7-3	-	-	TRBJ2-7	TGTGCCAGCAGCTTCAAACCCAGCGTTTCCGAGCAGTACTTC	CASSFKPSVSEQYF
TRBV6-4	-	-	TRBJ2-2	TGTGCCAGCAGTACAGGGAACACCGGGGAGCTGTTTTTT	CASSTGNTGELFF
TRBV4-1	-	-	TRBJ2-6	TGCGCCAGCAGCCGACGGGGGTTGGGGCATGGGGCCAACGTCCTGACTTTC	CASSRRGLGHGANVLTF
TRBV7-2	few	-	TRBJ2-5	TGTGCCAGCAGCTTAGGAGGTGAAGAGACCCAGTACTTC	CASSLGGEETQYF
TRBV2	-	TRBD2	TRBJ2-7	TGTGCCAGCAGTGAGTGGGAGGGTTGGAACGAGCAGTACTTC	CASSEWEGWNEQYF
TRBV7-8	-	-	TRBJ2-1	TGTGCCGGGGCTAGGGGAAATGAGCAGTTCTTC	CAGARGNEQFF
TRBV12-5	-	-	TRBJ2-3	TGTGCTAGTGGTTTGGGGCAGGTGGCGGATACGCAGTATTTT	CASGLGQVADTQYF
TRBV11-1	-	-	TRBJ2-5	TGTGCCAGCAGCTTAGCGTACTACCAAGAGACCCAGTACTTC	CASSLAYYQETQYF
TRBV19	-	TRBD1	TRBJ2-4	TGTGCCAGTACGGAAACAGGGCAGGGGGACATTCAGTACTTC	CASTETGQGDIQYF
TRBV7-2	-	TRBD2	TRBJ2-3	TGTGCCAGCAGCTTAGGGACTAGCGGGGGGTATTTT	CASSLGTSGGYF
TRBV9	-	-	TRBJ2-1	TGTGCCAGCAGCGGAGGGCCCAACAATGAGCAGTTCTTC	CASSGGPNNEQFF
TRBV11-2	-	-	TRBJ2-1	TGTGCCAGCAGCTTAGATTTCAGCTCCTACAATGAGCAGTTCTTC	CASSLDFSSYNEQFF
TRBV30	-	TRBD1	TRBJ1-2	TGTGCCTGGAGTGCCCCGGACAGGGGCTTCTATGGCTACACCTTC	CAWSAPDRGFYGYTF
TRBV9	-	TRBD2	TRBJ2-7	TGTGCCAGCAGCGTAGGACCGATAAGGTTCCCACTAGCGGGAGGAGGCTCCTACGAGCAGTACTTC	CASSVGPIRFPLAGGGSYEQYF
TRBV7-8	-	-	TRBJ2-5	TGTGCCAGCAGCCTAAGGGAGACGAGAGAGACCCAGTACTTC	CASSLRETRETQYF
TRBV30	-	TRBD2	TRBJ2-5	TGTGCCTGGAGCGGCGGGGGGGGTGTTGGAGAGACCCAGTACTTC	CAWSGGGGVGETQYF
TRBV9	-	-	TRBJ2-5	TGTGCCAGCAGCGTAGCCCCAGGTACCCAAGAGACCCAGTACTTC	CASSVAPGTQETQYF
TRBV14	-	TRBD2	TRBJ2-2	TGTGCCAGCAGCCAAGATGCGGGAGGGCCTAGCACCGGGGAGCTGTTTTTT	CASSQDAGGPSTGELFF
TRBV5-1	-	-	TRBJ2-3	TGCGCCAGCAGCCCGGGGCAAGGACAGACAGATACGCAGTATTTT	CASSPGQGQTDTQYF
TRBV11-2	few	TRBD2	TRBJ2-7	TGTGCCAGCAGCTTAAGTTTGGGGACTAGCGGGACGATTTACGAGCAGTACTTC	CASSLSLGTSGTIYEQYF
TRBV7-9	-	TRBD1	TRBJ1-2	TGTGCCAGCAGCTTACCCACAGGGGTCTATGGCTACACCTTC	CASSLPTGVYGYTF
TRBV11-2	few	TRBD1	TRBJ2-1	TGTGCCAGCAGCGCATACAGGGGGCGATACAATGAGCAGTTCTTC	CASSAYRGRYNEQFF
TRBV27	few	-	TRBJ1-2	TGTGCCAGCAGTCCACAGGGTCGAGGCTACACCTTC	CASSPQGRGYTF
TRBV5-1	-	TRBD1	TRBJ1-4	TGCGCCAGCAGCGTGGGACAGGGTAATGAAAAACTGTTTTTT	CASSVGQGNEKLFF
TRBV3-1/TRBV3-2	-	-	TRBJ1-5	TGTGCCAGCAGCCTCGGGATTCATCAGCCCCAGCATTTT	CASSLGIHQPQHF
TRBV15	-	-	TRBJ1-5	TGTGCCACCAGCGTGGGACAAGAGAATCAGCCCCAGCATTTT	CATSVGQENQPQHF
TRBV28	-	-	TRBJ1-5	TGTGCCAGCAGTTTAGCGGCAGGGAGCAATCAGCCCCAGCATTTT	CASSLAAGSNQPQHF
TRBV11-3	-	TRBD2	TRBJ2-7	TGTGCCAGCAGCTCACCACAGTCAGCGGGAGGGTCCTCCTACGAGCAGTACTTC	CASSSPQSAGGSSYEQYF
TRBV29-1	-	-	TRBJ1-1	TGCAGCGTTGTGTCCAGTGAGGGTTGGGGCACTGAAGCTTTCTTT	CSVVSSEGWGTEAFF
TRBV5-1	-	-	TRBJ1-1	TGCGCCAGCAGCTCGGAGAGTCACACTGAAGCTTTCTTT	CASSSESHTEAFF
TRBV29-1	-	TRBD1	TRBJ1-1	TGCAGCGTTGGGACAGGGTCCAACACTGAAGCTTTCTTT	CSVGTGSNTEAFF
TRBV11-3	-	-	TRBJ1-2	TGTGCCAGCAGGAAAGGCCCCGCAGGGGTCGGCTACACCTTC	CASRKGPAGVGYTF
TRBV29-1	-	-	TRBJ1-2	TGCAGCGTTGATGCCAGGATTCCTGGCTACACCTTC	CSVDARIPGYTF
TRBV3-1/TRBV3-2	-	TRBD2	TRBJ2-1	TGTGCCAGCAGCCAAGCTAGCGGGAGGATGTACAATGAGCAGTTCTTC	CASSQASGRMYNEQFF
TRBV27	-	TRBD2	TRBJ2-3	TGTGCCAGCAGTCCTCGACTAGCGGGAGGAGATACGCAGTATTTT	CASSPRLAGGDTQYF
TRBV2	-	TRBD2	TRBJ2-1	TGTGCCAGCAGTGCCGGACTAGCGGCCCTCAATGAGCAGTTCTTC	CASSAGLAALNEQFF
TRBV28	-	-	TRBJ1-4	TGTGCCACCTCAGGGGCAACTAATGAAAAACTGTTTTTT	CATSGATNEKLFF
TRBV3-1/TRBV3-2	-	TRBD2	TRBJ2-1	TGTGCCAGCAGCCTAACTAGCGGCCGCTCCTACAATGAGCAGTTCTTC	CASSLTSGRSYNEQFF
TRBV19	-	TRBD1	TRBJ1-1	TGTGCCAGTGGACAGGGGACGAACACTGAAGCTTTCTTT	CASGQGTNTEAFF
TRBV12-5	-	-	TRBJ1-3	TGTGCTAGTGGTTTGGTGCTTGGTGGGGGACAAGTTTTCTCTGGAAACACCATATATTTT	CASGLVLGGGQVFSGNTIYF